In its sample, the clone carrying this T cell receptor (beta chain) was seen a few times. Germline V lookup: CDR1 MDHEN, CDR2 SYDVKM. Trimming pared 2 bases from V and 3 bases from J, leaving 17 bases between. The length of the CDR3 is 17 residues. Assay: immunoSEQ multiplex PCR; the TCRdb copy retains only in-frame clones and omits some. The sample includes tens of thousands of clones, approximately 86% seen only once; the top ten take more than 13%. The data stem from a study of PD-L1 blockade in urothelial cancer. Documented time point: pretreatment peripheral blood. The input for sequencing was PBMCs, taken around atezolizumab (anti-PD-L1) treatment. The TCR sequence derives from a man in his fifties or sixties with urothelial cancer. V is TRBV28 and J is TRBJ2-1, with D perhaps TRBD1 (5 bases). The CDR3 reads CASSLKRSYRSYNEQFF. The CDR3, as DNA: TGTGCCAGCAGTTTAAAAAGGAGCTACAGGAGCTACAATGAGCAGTTCTTC.